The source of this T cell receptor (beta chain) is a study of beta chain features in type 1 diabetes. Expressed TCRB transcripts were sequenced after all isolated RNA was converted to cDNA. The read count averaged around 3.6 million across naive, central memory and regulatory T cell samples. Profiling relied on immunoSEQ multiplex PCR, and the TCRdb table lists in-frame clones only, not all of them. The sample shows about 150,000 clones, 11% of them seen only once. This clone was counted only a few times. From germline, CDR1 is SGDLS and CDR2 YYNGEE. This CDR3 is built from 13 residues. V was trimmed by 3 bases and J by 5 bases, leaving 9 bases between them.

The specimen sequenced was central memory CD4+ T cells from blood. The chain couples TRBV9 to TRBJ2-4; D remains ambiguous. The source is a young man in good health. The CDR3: CASSADVENIQYF. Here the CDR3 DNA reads TGTGCCAGCAGCGCCGACGTTGAAAACATTCAGTACTTC. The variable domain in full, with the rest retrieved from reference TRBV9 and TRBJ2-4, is DSGVTQTPKHLITATGQRVTLRCSPRSGDLSVYWYQQSLDQGLQFLIQYYNGEERAKGNILERFSAQQFPDLHSELNLSSLELGDSALYFCASSADVENIQYFGAGTRLSVL.